These T cell receptor beta chains were read from a single sample in a study of beta chain features in type 1 diabetes. The repertoire was sequenced with immunoSEQ multiplex PCR; TCRdb's copy has only in-frame clones and lacks some. Of fewer than 450,000 clones listed, about 13% are singletons. The sequenced material came from naive CD4+ T cells from blood. The receptors originated from a woman aged 18 to 35 with type 1 diabetes. Both conserved end residues are part of each CDR3. A D gene is named only where the DNA matches it firmly. Rows give clone size only sometimes, using once, few, many, or a class for an expanded clone.

j_gene	d_gene	v_gene	abundance	CDR3aa	CDR3nt
TRBJ2-7	.	TRBV28	.	CASSTGTPGQYF	TGTGCCAGCAGTACCGGGACTCCCGGGCAGTACTTC
TRBJ2-4	TRBD1	TRBV7-2	.	CASSLLGQGVAKNIQYF	TGTGCCAGCAGCTTATTGGGACAGGGTGTTGCCAAAAACATTCAGTACTTC
TRBJ2-3	TRBD1	TRBV11-3	.	CASSLGNLGQESTDTQYF	TGTGCCAGCAGCTTAGGCAACCTGGGACAGGAAAGCACAGATACGCAGTATTTT
TRBJ2-7	.	TRBV15	.	CATSRGGGSSYEQYF	TGTGCCACCAGCAGAGGGGGCGGTAGCTCCTACGAGCAGTACTTC
TRBJ1-1	.	TRBV7-2	.	CASSSTVTEAFF	TGTGCCAGCAGCTCGACAGTAACTGAAGCTTTCTTT
TRBJ2-5	.	TRBV4-3	.	CASSQGEEETQYF	TGCGCCAGCAGCCAAGGGGAGGAAGAGACCCAGTACTTC
TRBJ2-1	TRBD2	TRBV5-1	.	CASSLAYLRENYNEQFF	TGCGCCAGCAGCTTGGCCTATTTGCGGGAGAACTACAATGAGCAGTTCTTC
TRBJ1-4	.	TRBV7-2	.	CASSFAVREKLFF	TGTGCCAGCAGCTTTGCCGTACGGGAAAAACTGTTTTTT
TRBJ2-5	TRBD2	TRBV2	.	CASRGLKGTQYF	TGTGCCAGCAGGGGACTAAAGGGGACCCAGTACTTC
TRBJ1-4	.	TRBV30	.	CAWRTEVEEKLFF	TGTGCCTGGAGGACAGAGGTGGAGGAAAAACTGTTTTTT
TRBJ2-7	TRBD2	TRBV7-2	.	CASSLVGTSGSYEQYF	TGTGCCAGCAGCTTAGTTGGGACTAGCGGGAGCTACGAGCAGTACTTC
TRBJ2-2	TRBD1	TRBV30	few	CAWSPGPGQGSGELFF	TGTGCCTGGAGTCCTGGGCCGGGACAGGGTTCCGGGGAGCTGTTTTTT
TRBJ2-3	TRBD2	TRBV29-1	.	CSADGTSGGNTQYF	TGCAGCGCCGACGGGACTAGCGGGGGGAATACGCAGTATTTT